This T cell receptor (beta chain) came from a study of blood T cell repertoires in COVID-19. TCRdb's table, derived via immunoSEQ multiplex PCR, lists solely in-frame clones and lacks some. The table records more than 250,000 clones, 70% to 90% of them present only once. The CDR3 totals 15 residues. Trimming shortened V by 8 bases and J by 3 bases, and 16 bases separated the two germline ends. From germline, CDR1 is MNHEY and CDR2 SMNVEV (reference sequence). The chain carries TRBV27 and TRBJ2-2; perhaps TRBD2 as D (5 bases). Sequencing input: PBMCs or T cells enriched from blood (not recorded which). The TCR originated in a woman in her thirties who had recovered from COVID-19. The DNA of the CDR3 is TGTGCCAGCTTCGATGCGGGCGGATACACCGGGGAGCTGTTTTTT. The encoded protein is CASFDAGGYTGELFF.